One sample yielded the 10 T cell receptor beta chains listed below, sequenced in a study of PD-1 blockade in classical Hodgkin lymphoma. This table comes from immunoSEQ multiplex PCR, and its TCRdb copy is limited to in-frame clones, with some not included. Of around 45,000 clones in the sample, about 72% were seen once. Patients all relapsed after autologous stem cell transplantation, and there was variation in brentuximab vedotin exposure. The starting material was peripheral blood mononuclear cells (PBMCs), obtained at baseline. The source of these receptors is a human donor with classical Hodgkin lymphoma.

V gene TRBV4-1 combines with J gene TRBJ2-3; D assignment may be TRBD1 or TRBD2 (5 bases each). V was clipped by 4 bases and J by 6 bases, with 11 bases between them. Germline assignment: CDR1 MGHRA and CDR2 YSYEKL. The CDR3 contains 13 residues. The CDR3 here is CASSLEGLDTQYF. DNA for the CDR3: TGCGCCAGCAGCCTCGAGGGGCTCGATACGCAGTATTTT.

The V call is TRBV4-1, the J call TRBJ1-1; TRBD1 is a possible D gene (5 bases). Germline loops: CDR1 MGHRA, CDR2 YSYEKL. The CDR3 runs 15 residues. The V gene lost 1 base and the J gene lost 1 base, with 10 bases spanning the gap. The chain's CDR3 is CASSQAVGGNTEAFF. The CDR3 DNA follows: TGCGCCAGCAGCCAAGCGGTGGGGGGGAACACTGAAGCTTTCTTT.

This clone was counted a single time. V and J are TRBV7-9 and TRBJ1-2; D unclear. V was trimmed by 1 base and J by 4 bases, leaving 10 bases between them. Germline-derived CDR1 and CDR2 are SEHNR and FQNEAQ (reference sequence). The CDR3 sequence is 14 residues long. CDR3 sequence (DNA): TGTGCCAGCAGCTTAGGAGAGGGCCTCTATGGCTACACCTTC. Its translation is CASSLGEGLYGYTF.

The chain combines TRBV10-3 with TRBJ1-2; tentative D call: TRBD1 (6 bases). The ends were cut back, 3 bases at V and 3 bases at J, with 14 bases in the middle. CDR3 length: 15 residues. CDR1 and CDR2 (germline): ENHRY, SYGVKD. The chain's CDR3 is CAISELAGDHYGYTF. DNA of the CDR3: TGTGCCATCAGTGAACTGGCAGGGGACCACTATGGCTACACCTTC.

In DNA form, the CDR3 reads TGTGCCAGCAGCTTGCCGTCTCAGGGTGTCCACGAGCAGTACTTC. Its protein is CASSLPSQGVHEQYF. The rearrangement uses TRBV5-4 and TRBJ2-7; maybe TRBD1 (5 bases). CDR1 is SGHNT, CDR2 YYREEE, per germline (reference sequence). V shed 1 base and J shed 5 bases, with 16 bases lying between them. This CDR3 has 15 amino acids.

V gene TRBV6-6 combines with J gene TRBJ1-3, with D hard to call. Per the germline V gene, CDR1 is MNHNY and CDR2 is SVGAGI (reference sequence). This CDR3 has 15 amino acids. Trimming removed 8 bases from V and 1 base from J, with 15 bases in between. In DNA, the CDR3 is TGTGCCAGCCAACCATCTTATTCTTCTGGAAACACCATATATTTT. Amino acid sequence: CASQPSYSSGNTIYF.

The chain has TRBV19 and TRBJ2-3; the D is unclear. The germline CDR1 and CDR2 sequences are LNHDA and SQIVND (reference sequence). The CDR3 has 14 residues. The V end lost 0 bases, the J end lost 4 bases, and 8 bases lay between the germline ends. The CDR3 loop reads CASSIEWIPDTQYF. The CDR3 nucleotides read TGTGCCAGTAGTATAGAGTGGATACCAGATACGCAGTATTTT.

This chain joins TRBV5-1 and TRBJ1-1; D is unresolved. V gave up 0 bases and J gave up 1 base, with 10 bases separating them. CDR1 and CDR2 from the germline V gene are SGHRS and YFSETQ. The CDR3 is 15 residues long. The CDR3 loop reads CASSLAPNANTEAFF. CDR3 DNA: TGCGCCAGCAGCTTGGCCCCGAACGCGAACACTGAAGCTTTCTTT.

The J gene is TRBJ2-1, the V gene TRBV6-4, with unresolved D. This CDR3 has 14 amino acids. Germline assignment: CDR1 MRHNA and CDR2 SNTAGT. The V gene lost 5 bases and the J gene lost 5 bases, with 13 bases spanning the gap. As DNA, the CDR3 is TGTGCCAGCAGTAAAGGGAACCTTAACAATGAGCAGTTCTTC. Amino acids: CASSKGNLNNEQFF.

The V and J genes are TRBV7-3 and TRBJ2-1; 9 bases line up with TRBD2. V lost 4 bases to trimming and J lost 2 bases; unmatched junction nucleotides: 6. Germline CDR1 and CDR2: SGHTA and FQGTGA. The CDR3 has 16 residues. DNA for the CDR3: TGTGCCAGCAGCTCCCTAGGCGGGGGGGCCTACAATGAGCAGTTCTTC. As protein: CASSSLGGGAYNEQFF.